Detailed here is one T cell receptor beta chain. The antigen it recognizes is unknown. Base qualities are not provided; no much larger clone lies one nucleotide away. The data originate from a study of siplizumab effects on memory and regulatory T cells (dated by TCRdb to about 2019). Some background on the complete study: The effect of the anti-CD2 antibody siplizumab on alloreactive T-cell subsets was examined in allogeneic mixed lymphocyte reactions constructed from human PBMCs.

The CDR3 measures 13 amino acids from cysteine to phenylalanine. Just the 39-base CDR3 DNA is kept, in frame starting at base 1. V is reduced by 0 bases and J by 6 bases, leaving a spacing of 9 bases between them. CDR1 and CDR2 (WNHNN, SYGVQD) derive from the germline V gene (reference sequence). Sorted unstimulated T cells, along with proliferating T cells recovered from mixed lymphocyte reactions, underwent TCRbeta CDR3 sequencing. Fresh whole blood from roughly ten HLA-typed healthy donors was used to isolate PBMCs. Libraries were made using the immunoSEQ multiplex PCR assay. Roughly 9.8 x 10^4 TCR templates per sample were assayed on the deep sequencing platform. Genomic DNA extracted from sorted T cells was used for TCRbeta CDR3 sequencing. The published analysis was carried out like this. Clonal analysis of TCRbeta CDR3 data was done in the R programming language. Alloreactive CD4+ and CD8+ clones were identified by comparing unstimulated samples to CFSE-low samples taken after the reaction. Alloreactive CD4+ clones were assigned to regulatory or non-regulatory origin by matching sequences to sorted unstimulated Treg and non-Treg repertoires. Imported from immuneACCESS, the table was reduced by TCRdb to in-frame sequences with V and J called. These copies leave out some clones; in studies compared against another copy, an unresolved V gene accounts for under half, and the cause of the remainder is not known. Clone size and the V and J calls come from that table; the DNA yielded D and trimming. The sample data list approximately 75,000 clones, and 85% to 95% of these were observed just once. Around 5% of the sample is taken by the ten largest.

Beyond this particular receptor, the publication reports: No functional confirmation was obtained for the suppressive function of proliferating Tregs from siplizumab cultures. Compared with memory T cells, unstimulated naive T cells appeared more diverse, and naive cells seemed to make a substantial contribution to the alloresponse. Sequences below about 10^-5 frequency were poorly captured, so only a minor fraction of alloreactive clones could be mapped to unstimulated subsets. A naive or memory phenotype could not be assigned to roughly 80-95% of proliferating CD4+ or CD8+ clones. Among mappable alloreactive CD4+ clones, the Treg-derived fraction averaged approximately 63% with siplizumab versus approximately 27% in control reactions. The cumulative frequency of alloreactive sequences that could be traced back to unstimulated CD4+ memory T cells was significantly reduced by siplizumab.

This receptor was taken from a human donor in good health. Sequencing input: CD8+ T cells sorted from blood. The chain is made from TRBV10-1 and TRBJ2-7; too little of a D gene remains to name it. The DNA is TGCGCCAGCAGTGAGTCGCTGGGCTCCGAGCAGTACTTC. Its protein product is CASSESLGSEQYF.